This TCR beta chain originates from a study of blood T cell repertoires in COVID-19 (dated by TCRdb to 2020 to 2021). Concerning the study at large: The collaborator samples originated in the United States, Italy and Spain and spanned the acute and convalescent phases of COVID-19. The material from the prospective study consisted of cDNA or gDNA derived from T cells, B-cell-depleted T cells, or PBMCs. A de-identified subject ID, COVID-19 status, age in years and sex were almost always included in the sample metadata. Samples were obtained from the ongoing ImmuneRACE study (first 160 participants) and from about 1,300 subjects provided by 6 global collaborators. The repertoires were released in a freely available public database intended as a resource for research on the immune response to SARS-CoV-2. Where available, HLA class I and class II types were obtained from metadata supplied by the sample provider rather than from assay-based typing. The dataset comprised deeply sampled blood TCRbeta repertoires from subjects exposed to, actively infected with, or recovered from COVID-19. The paper as a whole reports these results and caveats: Clinical and demographic metadata were provided uncurated, with the amount varying by source and participant.

The germline V gene supplies CDR1 SGHTA and CDR2 FQGNSA. Spanning cysteine to phenylalanine, the CDR3 consists of 16 amino acids. Only the CDR3 DNA is retained, 48 bases long and in frame from the first base. Ends trimmed: V by 3 bases, J by 9 bases; bases unmatched to a gene: 9. The immunoSEQ Assay, a bias-controlled multiplex PCR, was used to amplify TCRbeta CDR3 regions from genomic DNA. The study's processing was this. The number of nucleated cells in each sample was estimated from the amplification of reference gene primers within the assay. Sequence reads were collapsed and filtered to measure the absolute abundance of every unique TCRbeta CDR3 rearrangement. For each sample, productive Simpson clonality was calculated by taking the square root of Simpson's diversity index across productive rearrangements. The source is immuneACCESS, and TCRdb retained only in-frame sequences with V and J called. Part of the clones is not carried over; for the studies checked, unresolved V genes explain less than half of this, and the remainder is unexplained. The DNA was the basis for D and trimming; V, J and clone size are from that table. For this sample there are around 310,000 clones; 90% appear just once. The ten largest account for roughly 1% of the sample.

Concerning this clone itself: What this receptor recognizes is not known. No base qualities exist here, and no much larger clone lies one base off it.

At one collaborating source in Seattle, patients were enrolled during active infection and were followed longitudinally through the course of disease. The collaborating institutions used their own protocols to collect whole blood in K2EDTA tubes. For TCRbeta analysis, collaborators shipped samples in one of three forms: frozen whole blood, isolated PBMCs, or DNA extracted from either of those sample types. The sample consisted of peripheral blood. The chain joins TRBV7-2 to TRBJ2-3; 13 of the junction bases match TRBD2. This sequence was found in a middle-aged woman with COVID-19, enrolled during active disease. CDR3 reads: CASSFRLAGGSVTQYF. The nucleotide sequence reads as follows: TGTGCCAGCAGCTTTAGACTAGCGGGGGGCTCCGTAACGCAGTATTTT.